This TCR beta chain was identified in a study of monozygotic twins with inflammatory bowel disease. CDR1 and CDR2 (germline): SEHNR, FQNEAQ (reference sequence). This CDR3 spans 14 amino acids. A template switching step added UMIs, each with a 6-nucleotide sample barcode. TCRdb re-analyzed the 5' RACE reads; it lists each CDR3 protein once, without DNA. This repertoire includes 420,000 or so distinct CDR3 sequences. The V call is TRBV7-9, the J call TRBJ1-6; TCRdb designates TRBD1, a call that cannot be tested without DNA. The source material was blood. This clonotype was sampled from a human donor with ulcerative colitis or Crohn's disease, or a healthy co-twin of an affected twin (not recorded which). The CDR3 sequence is CASSVDRGDSPLHF.